Below are 4 T cell receptor beta chains sequenced from a single sample in a study of regulatory T cells in long-lasting Graves disease. Time point given: newly diagnosed GD, antithyroid drugs for less than 3 months. TCR sequences were obtained from RNA taken from PBMCs. Building the TCR beta libraries relied on iRepertoire HTBI primers, and CDR3 regions underwent Arm-PCR. TCRdb reprocessed the multiplex PCR reads via MiXCR and lists one record per CDR3 protein. The sample shows about 530,000 distinct CDR3 sequences, around 16% of them seen only once. These sequences were also reported in another study, on T cells in Graves' hyperthyroidism and ophthalmopathy.

The sequenced sample was peripheral blood mononuclear cells (PBMCs), obtained at new diagnosis, from a patient treated with antithyroid drugs. The receptors derive from a woman aged 35-65 years with Graves disease.

V is TRBV5-8 and J is TRBJ2-3, with D perhaps TRBD2 (6 bases). CDR3 length: 16 residues. The V end lost 0 bases, the J end lost 0 bases, and 11 bases lay between the germline ends. Germline V gene data show CDR1 as SGHTS and CDR2 as YDEGEE. The CDR3 loop reads CASSLGGVASTDTQYF. The DNA for the CDR3 is TGTGCCAGCAGCTTGGGCGGGGTTGCTAGCACAGATACGCAGTATTTT.

In this sample, this clonotype turned up a few times. The chain links TRBV7-2 to TRBJ2-7, with 7 bases matching TRBD1. Trimming took 4 bases from V and 6 from J; bases not matched to a gene: 9. Germline V lookup: CDR1 SGHTA, CDR2 FQGNSA. The CDR3 covers 14 residues. CDR3: CASSSRTGLAEQYF. CDR3 nucleotide sequence: TGTGCCAGCAGCTCCCGGACAGGACTCGCCGAGCAGTACTTC.

This clonotype was recorded many times. The CDR3 here is CASSFDRGTEAFF. CDR3 in DNA: TGCGCCAGCAGCTTCGATCGTGGGACTGAAGCTTTCTTT. V is TRBV5-1 and J is TRBJ1-1; D gene uncertain. CDR1 is SGHRS and CDR2 is YFSETQ in the germline V gene. Trimming took 2 bases from V and 5 from J, leaving 10 bases between them. The CDR3 is made up of 13 amino acids. Complete variable domain (other parts from reference TRBV5-1 and TRBJ1-1): KAGVTQTPRYLIKTRGQQVTLSCSPISGHRSVSWYQQTPGQGLQFLFEYFSETQRNKGNFPGRFSGRQFSNSRSEMNVSTLELGDSALYLCASSFDRGTEAFFGQGTRLTVV.

At least ten counts were recorded for this clonotype. The CDR3 loop is CASSPTDSDTEAFF. CDR3 DNA: TGTGCCAGCTCACCGACAGACTCGGACACTGAAGCTTTCTTT. This chain links TRBV18 with TRBJ1-1, with D perhaps matching TRBD1 (5 bases). This CDR3 has 14 residues. V was cut by 3 bases and J by 3 bases, with 11 bases left in between. CDR1 and CDR2 from the germline V gene are KGHSH and LQKENI.